Listed below are T cell receptor beta chains from one sample, sequenced in a study of CD8 T cells in Susac syndrome. TCRdb redid the calling of the immunoSEQ multiplex PCR reads with MiXCR, one entry per CDR3 protein. The data contain roughly 76,000 distinct CDR3 sequences, over 85% of them singletons. The sample comprised CD8+ T cells from PBMCs. All receptors come from a human donor with Susac syndrome. Each CDR3 is given with its conserved first and last residue. Each record gives: D gene, clone size, V gene, J gene, CDR3 DNA, CDR3 protein. The D gene is left open where the match is weak. A row's size may be missing; if present it is once, few, many or a size class.

d_gene: TRBD2; abundance: .; v_gene: TRBV19; j_gene: TRBJ2-1; CDR3nt: TGTGCCAGTAGTACAAAGGCCTTGACTAGCGGGATAGCCTACAATGAGCAGTTCTTC; CDR3aa: CASSTKALTSGIAYNEQFF
d_gene: .; abundance: .; v_gene: TRBV23-1; j_gene: TRBJ2-1; CDR3nt: TGCGCCACCCCGATGGACGGATACAATGAGCAGTTCTTC; CDR3aa: CATPMDGYNEQFF
d_gene: TRBD2; abundance: .; v_gene: TRBV7-9; j_gene: TRBJ2-3; CDR3nt: TGTGCCAGCAGCCCCTTTCGTGGCGGGGGGGCCCCAGATACGCAGTATTTT; CDR3aa: CASSPFRGGGAPDTQYF
d_gene: TRBD1; abundance: .; v_gene: TRBV12-3/TRBV12-4; j_gene: TRBJ2-1; CDR3nt: TGTGCCAGCAGGCCGCTTGGGACAGGCAAAGACAATGAGCAGTTCTTC; CDR3aa: CASRPLGTGKDNEQFF
d_gene: TRBD1; abundance: .; v_gene: TRBV7-9; j_gene: TRBJ2-7; CDR3nt: TGTGCCAGCACATTACCGGGACAGGGCCTTTACGAGCAGTACTTC; CDR3aa: CASTLPGQGLYEQYF
d_gene: .; abundance: .; v_gene: TRBV7-7; j_gene: TRBJ2-5; CDR3nt: TGTGCTAGCAGCTTAACCCTGGGGTATTTAGAAGGAGAGACCCAGTACTTC; CDR3aa: CASSLTLGYLEGETQYF
d_gene: .; abundance: .; v_gene: TRBV7-6; j_gene: TRBJ2-3; CDR3nt: TGTGCCAGCAGCCGCTCTACAGGGTCGGCAGATACGCAGTATTTT; CDR3aa: CASSRSTGSADTQYF
d_gene: .; abundance: .; v_gene: TRBV28; j_gene: TRBJ2-7; CDR3nt: TGTGCCAGCAGTTTTATGCGGTACGAGCAGTACTTC; CDR3aa: CASSFMRYEQYF
d_gene: .; abundance: .; v_gene: TRBV6-5; j_gene: TRBJ2-2; CDR3nt: TGTGCCAGCAGTTTCGGACAGAACACCGGGGAGCTGTTTTTT; CDR3aa: CASSFGQNTGELFF
d_gene: .; abundance: .; v_gene: TRBV18; j_gene: TRBJ2-1; CDR3nt: TGTGCCAGCTCACCACCAAGGCTAGCTTCCTACAATGAGCAGTTCTTC; CDR3aa: CASSPPRLASYNEQFF
d_gene: .; abundance: .; v_gene: TRBV10-3; j_gene: TRBJ2-1; CDR3nt: TGTGCCATCAGAGGTAGAGTTTTGCCGGGACGGTACAATGAGCAGTTCTTC; CDR3aa: CAIRGRVLPGRYNEQFF
d_gene: TRBD2; abundance: once; v_gene: TRBV18; j_gene: TRBJ2-2; CDR3nt: TGTGCCAGCTCACCCCGAGCTAGCGGGAGCGCCGCGGACACCGGGGAGCTGTTTTTT; CDR3aa: CASSPRASGSAADTGELFF
d_gene: .; abundance: .; v_gene: TRBV7-9; j_gene: TRBJ2-5; CDR3nt: TGTGCCAGCAGCCCCCCGGGACGGCAGTACCAAGAGACCCAGTACTTC; CDR3aa: CASSPPGRQYQETQYF
d_gene: .; abundance: .; v_gene: TRBV3-1; j_gene: TRBJ1-5; CDR3nt: TGTGCCAGCAGCCAAGATCCATGGAAGCCCCAGCATTTT; CDR3aa: CASSQDPWKPQHF
d_gene: .; abundance: few; v_gene: TRBV7-9; j_gene: TRBJ2-7; CDR3nt: TGTGCCAGCAGCTTAGATCGAGGCCTTGGCGAGCAGTACTTC; CDR3aa: CASSLDRGLGEQYF
d_gene: .; abundance: .; v_gene: TRBV3-1; j_gene: TRBJ1-6; CDR3nt: TGTGCCAGCAGCCAAGGCCAGGGGAATTCACCCCTCCACTTT; CDR3aa: CASSQGQGNSPLHF
d_gene: TRBD2; abundance: .; v_gene: TRBV28; j_gene: TRBJ2-1; CDR3nt: TGTGCCAGCACCCCCCTGGGGGGAGCGGGGGAGTTCTTC; CDR3aa: CASTPLGGAGEFF
d_gene: .; abundance: once; v_gene: TRBV5-4; j_gene: TRBJ1-2; CDR3nt: TGTGCCAGCAGCGCACCCGGGGCTGGGTATGGCTACACCTTC; CDR3aa: CASSAPGAGYGYTF
d_gene: TRBD2; abundance: .; v_gene: TRBV5-1; j_gene: TRBJ2-1; CDR3nt: TGCGCCAGCAGCTCATCCGGGACTAGATTCGAGTATGAGCAGTTCTTC; CDR3aa: CASSSSGTRFEYEQFF
d_gene: TRBD1; abundance: .; v_gene: TRBV12-3/TRBV12-4; j_gene: TRBJ1-2; CDR3nt: TGTGCCAGCAGTCGCCCCCCTGGACAGGGTGGAGATGGCTACACCTTC; CDR3aa: CASSRPPGQGGDGYTF
d_gene: .; abundance: .; v_gene: TRBV12-3/TRBV12-4; j_gene: TRBJ2-5; CDR3nt: TGTGCCAGCAGTTTTTACCGGGGGCGCGAGACCCAGTACTTC; CDR3aa: CASSFYRGRETQYF
d_gene: .; abundance: once; v_gene: TRBV30; j_gene: TRBJ2-2; CDR3nt: TGTGCCTGGAGTACAGGGAACACCGGGGAGCTGTTTTTT; CDR3aa: CAWSTGNTGELFF
d_gene: .; abundance: .; v_gene: TRBV2; j_gene: TRBJ2-2; CDR3nt: TGTGCCAGCAGCCCAAACCCCGCGAACACCGGGGAGCTGTTTTTT; CDR3aa: CASSPNPANTGELFF
d_gene: TRBD1; abundance: .; v_gene: TRBV5-5; j_gene: TRBJ2-2; CDR3nt: TGTGCCAGCAGCTTCGGACAGGCCATAACCGGGGAGCTGTTTTTT; CDR3aa: CASSFGQAITGELFF
d_gene: TRBD2; abundance: .; v_gene: TRBV5-1; j_gene: TRBJ2-1; CDR3nt: TGCGCCAGCGTCATGACTAGCGGGAGCGATGAGCAGTTCTTC; CDR3aa: CASVMTSGSDEQFF
d_gene: .; abundance: .; v_gene: TRBV4-1; j_gene: TRBJ2-7; CDR3nt: TGCGCCAGCAGCCAAGACTTTAACAGGGCACTGGTCTACGAGCAGTACTTC; CDR3aa: CASSQDFNRALVYEQYF
d_gene: TRBD1; abundance: .; v_gene: TRBV12-3/TRBV12-4; j_gene: TRBJ2-2; CDR3nt: TGTGCCAGCAGTTTTCGCGGGACAGGGTCCGGGGAGCTGTTTTTT; CDR3aa: CASSFRGTGSGELFF
d_gene: .; abundance: .; v_gene: TRBV20-1; j_gene: TRBJ1-2; CDR3nt: TGCAGTGCTAGAGATTTCGCAATACAGGGAGGGGGGCCCTATGGCTACACCTTC; CDR3aa: CSARDFAIQGGGPYGYTF
d_gene: .; abundance: .; v_gene: TRBV7-9; j_gene: TRBJ1-5; CDR3nt: TGTGCCAGCAGCCGGGGGGGTGATCAGCCCCAGCATTTT; CDR3aa: CASSRGGDQPQHF
d_gene: .; abundance: .; v_gene: TRBV28; j_gene: TRBJ2-1; CDR3nt: TGTGCCAGCAGTCCATCAGGGAGTAACAATGAGCAGTTCTTC; CDR3aa: CASSPSGSNNEQFF
d_gene: .; abundance: .; v_gene: TRBV11-2; j_gene: TRBJ2-2; CDR3nt: TGTGCCAGCACTTTAACCGGGGAGCTGTTTTTT; CDR3aa: CASTLTGELFF
d_gene: .; abundance: .; v_gene: TRBV5-1; j_gene: TRBJ1-1; CDR3nt: TGCGCCAGCAGCTCGCAGGACCCTTGGCACACTGAAGCTTTCTTT; CDR3aa: CASSSQDPWHTEAFF
d_gene: .; abundance: .; v_gene: TRBV20-1; j_gene: TRBJ2-3; CDR3nt: TGCAGTGCTAGCAGCCCGGAGGGGGGCGCAGATACGCAGTATTTT; CDR3aa: CSASSPEGGADTQYF
d_gene: .; abundance: .; v_gene: TRBV28; j_gene: TRBJ2-7; CDR3nt: TGTGCCAGCAGTGGGACTGGGAGTGAGCAGTACTTC; CDR3aa: CASSGTGSEQYF
d_gene: TRBD2; abundance: .; v_gene: TRBV6-2/TRBV6-3; j_gene: TRBJ2-2; CDR3nt: TGTGCCAGCAGTTACGCGGCGGGAGGGGTGGACACCGGGGAGCTGTTTTTT; CDR3aa: CASSYAAGGVDTGELFF
d_gene: TRBD1; abundance: once; v_gene: TRBV5-1; j_gene: TRBJ2-7; CDR3nt: TGCGCCAGCAGCATAGATGTGGGTTTACAGGGGGAGCAGTACTTC; CDR3aa: CASSIDVGLQGEQYF
d_gene: .; abundance: .; v_gene: TRBV28; j_gene: TRBJ1-5; CDR3nt: TGTGCCAGCAGTGCAGGGGCACAGGGTTATCAGCCCCAGCATTTT; CDR3aa: CASSAGAQGYQPQHF
d_gene: .; abundance: .; v_gene: TRBV30; j_gene: TRBJ2-2; CDR3nt: TGTGCCTGGAGTCCGAACACCGGGGAGCTGTTTTTT; CDR3aa: CAWSPNTGELFF
d_gene: .; abundance: .; v_gene: TRBV9; j_gene: TRBJ1-1; CDR3nt: TGTGCCAGCAGCGGCCCGGCGGGGAGGAACACTGAAGCTTTCTTT; CDR3aa: CASSGPAGRNTEAFF
d_gene: .; abundance: .; v_gene: TRBV12-5; j_gene: TRBJ2-7; CDR3nt: TGTGCTAGTGGTTTGATCCTAGGAGGGGGGCCCCACGAGCAGTACTTC; CDR3aa: CASGLILGGGPHEQYF
d_gene: TRBD1; abundance: once; v_gene: TRBV28; j_gene: TRBJ1-2; CDR3nt: TGTGCCAGCAGTGGGACAGTATCCTATGGCTACACCTTC; CDR3aa: CASSGTVSYGYTF
d_gene: TRBD1; abundance: .; v_gene: TRBV27; j_gene: TRBJ2-1; CDR3nt: TGTGCCAGCAGTTTTACAGGGGGCCCCTACAATGAGCAGTTCTTC; CDR3aa: CASSFTGGPYNEQFF